Shown below are 23 T cell receptor beta chains from a single sample sequenced in a study of blood T cell repertoires in COVID-19. TCRdb's table, derived via immunoSEQ multiplex PCR, lists solely in-frame clones and lacks some. The data contain some 210,000 clones, around four fifths of them singletons. The specimen was peripheral blood. These receptors were obtained from a human donor in a cohort sampled during active COVID-19.

The CDR3 here is CASSRLTQENYGYTF. CDR3 sequence (DNA): TGTGCCAGCAGCCGGCTGACACAGGAGAACTATGGCTACACCTTC. The gene calls are TRBV5-6 and TRBJ1-2; D might be TRBD1 (5 bases). The length of the CDR3 is 15 residues. The V end was cut by 4 bases, the J end by 2 bases, with 15 bases between. Germline V gene data show CDR1 as SGHDT and CDR2 as YYEEEE. Based on the CDR3 plus reference TRBV5-6 and TRBJ1-2, the full variable domain is DAGVTQSPTHLIKTRGQQVTLRCSPKSGHDTVSWYQQALGQGPQFIFQYYEEEERQRGNFPDRFSGHQFPNYSSELNVNALLLGDSALYLCASSRLTQENYGYTFGSGTRLTVV.

This chain links TRBV24-1 with TRBJ2-2; D is undetermined. The germline V and J ends were trimmed by 6 bases and 4 bases, with 8 bases remaining between them. The CDR3 extends over 13 amino acids. Germline loops: CDR1 KGHDR, CDR2 SFDVKD. CDR3 DNA sequence: TGTGCCACCAGTTTTACTGGCACCGGGGAGCTGTTTTTT. The encoded protein is CATSFTGTGELFF.

This clone was recorded once. The V gene is TRBV7-9, the J gene TRBJ1-2; 8 nucleotides line up with TRBD1. V was pared by 4 bases and J by 5 bases, with 12 bases of the junction left unmatched. The CDR3 sequence is 16 residues long. CDR1 SEHNR and CDR2 FQNEAQ come from the germline V gene (reference sequence). The CDR3 protein is CASSSQVGTGPYGYTF. DNA of the CDR3: TGTGCCAGCAGCTCTCAAGTGGGGACAGGCCCTTATGGCTACACCTTC.

V gene TRBV30 combines with J gene TRBJ1-2, with no clear D. In germline, CDR1 is GTSNPN, CDR2 SVGIG (reference sequence). This CDR3 comprises 16 residues. V was cut by 4 bases and J by 8 bases, with 26 bases left in between. CDR3 protein: CAWTRPWQRGLWGYTF. The CDR3 nucleotides are TGTGCCTGGACACGGCCTTGGCAGCGAGGGTTATGGGGCTACACCTTC.

The rearrangement joins TRBV3-1 (or the pseudogene TRBV3-2) to TRBJ2-7; possible D gene TRBD1, 5 bases. CDR3 length equals 13 residues. CDR1 is LGHDT, CDR2 YNNKEL, per germline (reference sequence). The ends were cut back, 2 bases at V and 5 bases at J, with 10 bases in the middle. Written as DNA, the CDR3 is TGTGCCAGCAGCCAACAGGGTCGCCACGAGCAGTACGTC. Protein sequence: CASSQQGRHEQYV.

V is TRBV4-2 and J is TRBJ2-3; possible D gene TRBD2, 6 bases. CDR1 and CDR2 from the germline V gene are LGHNA and YNFKEQ. This CDR3 is built from 14 residues. Trimming took off 4 bases at V and 3 bases at J, with 11 bases between the two ends. In DNA, the CDR3 is TGTGCCAGCAGCCCCGTCAGCGGGACAGATACGCAGTATTTT. The encoded protein is CASSPVSGTDTQYF.

This clone was recorded a few times. The chain carries TRBV4-1 and TRBJ2-4; tentative D call: TRBD1 (6 bases). The V and J ends lost 2 bases and 2 bases respectively, with 16 bases between them. This CDR3 is built from 17 residues. Germline assignment: CDR1 MGHRA and CDR2 YSYEKL. As DNA, the CDR3 is TGCGCCAGCAGCCAATTACCGGGACAAGGGTCCAAAAACATTCAGTACTTC. Protein product: CASSQLPGQGSKNIQYF.

This clone was counted a single time. This chain joins TRBV28 and TRBJ2-7, with D possibly TRBD1 on 6 matching bases. Deletions cut 6 bases from V and 3 bases from J, with 21 bases between. CDR1 and CDR2 from the germline V gene are MDHEN and SYDVKM. The CDR3 sequence is 16 residues long. CDR3 sequence (DNA): TGTGCCAGCAGCCGAGGACAGACCAGTCAGATCTACGAGCAGTACGTC. Its translation: CASSRGQTSQIYEQYV.

J is TRBJ2-3 and V is TRBV19; perhaps TRBD1 as D (5 bases). Germline CDR1 LNHDA, CDR2 SQIVND (reference sequence). The CDR3 loop spans 14 amino acids. The V and J ends lost 3 bases and 7 bases respectively, with 14 bases between them. Here the CDR3 reads CASSMTAVGNTQYF. CDR3 bases: TGTGCCAGTAGTATGACAGCAGTTGGGAATACGCAGTATTTT.

This chain joins TRBV18 and TRBJ2-1; 7 bases are a match to TRBD2. The germline gives CDR1 KGHSH, CDR2 LQKENI. Trimming cost V 3 bases and J 7 bases; bases outside gene matches: 9. The CDR3 spans 15 residues. The CDR3 DNA sequence: TGTGCCAGCTCACCCCGCGGGAGTTCGGCAAATGAGCAGTTCTTC. Amino acid sequence: CASSPRGSSANEQFF.

The chain carries TRBV15 and TRBJ2-2; D unclear. The length of the CDR3 is 15 residues. V lost 0 bases and J lost 4, with 9 bases in between. Germline lookup yields CDR1 LNHNV and CDR2 YYDKDF (reference sequence). CDR3 coding DNA: TGTGCCACCAGCAGAGATCGAGGCTTCACCGGGGAGCTGTTTTTT. Translation: CATSRDRGFTGELFF.

The gene calls are TRBV3-1 (or the pseudogene TRBV3-2) and TRBJ1-2; 8 positions agree with TRBD1. Trimming took 6 bases from V and 0 from J; bases not matched to a gene: 6. The CDR3 extends over 15 amino acids. Germline CDR1 is LGHDT and CDR2 is YNNKEL (reference sequence). The CDR3 loop is CASSRGQGSNYGYTF. The CDR3 DNA follows: TGTGCCAGCAGTCGCGGACAGGGCTCTAACTATGGCTACACCTTC.

CDR3 sequence reads: CASSLASGSTDTQYF. The CDR3 bases are TGCGCCAGCAGCTTGGCTAGCGGAAGCACAGATACGCAGTATTTT. The chain uses TRBV5-1 and TRBJ2-3; 7 nucleotides line up with TRBD2. CDR3 length: 15 residues. CDR1 and CDR2 from the germline V gene are SGHRS and YFSETQ. The V and J ends lost 0 bases and 0 bases, in that order; junction bases with no gene match: 1.

The gene calls are TRBV3-1 (or the pseudogene TRBV3-2) and TRBJ2-3, with TRBD1 as a possible D gene (5 bases). This CDR3 region has 14 residues. Per the germline V gene, CDR1 is LGHDT and CDR2 is YNNKEL (reference sequence). Trimming took off 4 bases at V and 0 bases at J, with 8 bases between the two ends. CDR3 amino acids: CASSLTASTDTQYF. The CDR3 region has the DNA TGTGCCAGCAGCCTGACAGCTAGCACAGATACGCAGTATTTT.

This clone was seen at least ten times. The chain uses TRBV7-8 and TRBJ1-2; D is undetermined. Germline assignment: CDR1 SGHVS and CDR2 FQNEAQ. The CDR3 length is 15 residues. V shed 1 base and J shed 1 base, with 10 bases lying between them. In nucleotides, the CDR3 is TGTGCCAGCAGCTTAGAGCGTGCAGATAACTATGGCTACACCTTC. Residues: CASSLERADNYGYTF.

The V and J genes are TRBV27 and TRBJ2-7, with 8 positions matching TRBD2. The CDR3 totals 15 residues. Trimming removed 3 bases from V and 1 base from J; junction bases left unmatched: 5. Germline CDR1 MNHEY, CDR2 SMNVEV (reference sequence). The CDR3 loop reads CASSLTGGWSYEQYF. CDR3 nucleotides: TGTGCCAGCAGTTTGACGGGAGGGTGGTCCTACGAGCAGTACTTC.

The genes are TRBV19 and TRBJ2-2, with D possibly being TRBD1 (6 bases). The CDR3 has 16 amino acids. Germline V gene sequence: CDR1 LNHDA, CDR2 SQIVND (reference sequence). V lost 10 bases to trimming and J lost 6 bases, with 24 bases between them. The CDR3 region is CATNPWETGRPGELFF. The CDR3 DNA reads TGTGCCACCAACCCCTGGGAGACAGGTCGTCCCGGGGAGCTGTTTTTT.

The CDR3 DNA reads TGTGCCAGCAGTGAAACGGGACAGGGTGCGACGAATTCACCCCTCCACTTT. Residues: CASSETGQGATNSPLHF. The genes are TRBV2 and TRBJ1-6; 9 nucleotides align to TRBD1. The germline CDR1 and CDR2 sequences are SNHLY and FYNNEI. The CDR3 consists of 17 residues. J gave up 7 bases and V 2 bases, and 9 bases lay outside the gene matches. The full variable domain, its missing parts supplied by reference TRBV2 and TRBJ1-6, is EPEVTQTPSHQVTQMGQEVILRCVPISNHLYFYWYRQILGQKVEFLVSFYNNEISEKSEIFDDQFSVERPDGSNFTLKIRSTKLEDSAMYFCASSETGQGATNSPLHFGNGTRLTVT.

In this sample, this clone turned up once. The J gene is TRBJ2-3, the V gene TRBV4-1, with D perhaps matching TRBD2 (5 bases). Germline CDR1 and CDR2: MGHRA and YSYEKL. With 1 base removed from V and 1 base from J, the gap between germline ends came to 12 bases. The CDR3 sequence is 16 residues long. The CDR3 DNA sequence: TGCGCCAGCAGCCAAGGGGGTAGCGTAGGCACAGATACGCAGTATTTT. Translated: CASSQGGSVGTDTQYF.

The gene calls are TRBV15 and TRBJ2-2; 10 nucleotides line up with TRBD1. Germline CDR1 reads LNHNV; CDR2 reads YYDKDF (reference sequence). The CDR3 spans 16 residues. The V and J ends lost 5 bases and 7 bases, in that order; junction bases with no gene match: 10. This CDR3 is CATSGPGQGFLGELFF. The DNA for the CDR3 is TGTGCCACCAGCGGACCGGGACAGGGGTTTCTCGGGGAGCTGTTTTTT. Full variable domain (rest looked up from reference TRBV15 and TRBJ2-2): DAMVIQNPRYQVTQFGKPVTLSCSQTLNHNVMYWYQQKSSQAPKLLFHYYDKDFNNEADTPDNFQSRRPNTSFCFLDIRSPGLGDTAMYLCATSGPGQGFLGELFFGEGSRLTVL.

The chain links TRBV4-1 to TRBJ2-7, with 14 bases aligning to TRBD2. With V trimmed by 2 bases and J by 4 bases, 10 bases remained unmatched. CDR1 MGHRA and CDR2 YSYEKL come from the germline V gene. The CDR3 runs to 18 residues. This CDR3 is CASSQRTSGRNFLYEQYF. In nucleotides, the CDR3 is TGCGCCAGCAGCCAACGGACTAGCGGGAGGAATTTTTTATACGAGCAGTACTTC.

The chain links TRBV18 to TRBJ1-2, with 10 bases fitting TRBD1. This CDR3 comprises 14 residues. CDR1 KGHSH and CDR2 LQKENI come from the germline V gene. V was pared by 4 bases and J by 6 bases, with 5 bases of the junction left unmatched. This CDR3 reads CASSLGQGGHGYTF. CDR3 nucleotide sequence: TGTGCCAGCTCACTAGGACAGGGGGGACATGGCTACACCTTC. Full variable domain (remainder filled in from reference TRBV18 and TRBJ1-2): NAGVMQNPRHLVRRRGQEARLRCSPMKGHSHVYWYRQLPEEGLKFMVYLQKENIIDESGMPKERFSAEFPKEGPSILRIQQVVRGDSAAYFCASSLGQGGHGYTFGSGTRLTVV.

The rearrangement uses TRBV6-1 and TRBJ1-6; no reliable D call. The germline CDR1 and CDR2 sequences are MNHNS and SASEGT. Trimming took 2 bases from V and 6 from J, leaving 11 bases between them. This CDR3 has 15 amino acids. DNA of the CDR3: TGTGCCAGCAGTGAAATGGAGAGGGCTAATTCACCCCTCCACTTT. This gives the protein CASSEMERANSPLHF.